The present T cell receptor (beta chain) was sequenced within a study of technical replicates of blood from several donors. The germline V gene has CDR1 KGHSH and CDR2 LQKENI. The CDR3 has 17 amino acids. The V segment lost 3 bases and the J segment 0 bases; nucleotides outside the gene matches: 7. The protocol was immunoSEQ multiplex PCR, while the TCRdb copy is restricted to in-frame clones and leaves out a portion. The sample contains tens of thousands of clones, just under 95% of which appear only once. Material: T cells isolated from PBMCs. This clonotype was obtained from a human donor in good health. The chain couples TRBV18 to TRBJ1-4; 7 nucleotides agree with TRBD1. The DNA of the CDR3 is TGTGCCAGCTCACCGAGGGACAGCCTTGCAACTAATGAAAAACTGTTTTTT. It yields the protein CASSPRDSLATNEKLFF.